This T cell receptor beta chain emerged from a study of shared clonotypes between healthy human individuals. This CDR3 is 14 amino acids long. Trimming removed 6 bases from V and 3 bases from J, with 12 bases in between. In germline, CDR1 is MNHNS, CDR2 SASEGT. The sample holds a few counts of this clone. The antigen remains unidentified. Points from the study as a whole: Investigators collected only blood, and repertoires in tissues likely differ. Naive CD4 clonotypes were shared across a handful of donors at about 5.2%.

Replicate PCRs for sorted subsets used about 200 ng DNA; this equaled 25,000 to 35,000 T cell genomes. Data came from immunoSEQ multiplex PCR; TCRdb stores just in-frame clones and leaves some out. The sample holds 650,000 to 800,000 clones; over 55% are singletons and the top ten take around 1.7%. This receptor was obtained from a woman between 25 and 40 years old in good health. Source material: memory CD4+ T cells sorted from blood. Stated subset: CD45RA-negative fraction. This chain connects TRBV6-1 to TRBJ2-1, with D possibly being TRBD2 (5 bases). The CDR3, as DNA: TGTGCCAGCAGGGTCACAGCGGACTACAATGAGCAGTTCTTC. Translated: CASRVTADYNEQFF.